The subject of this entry is one T cell receptor (beta chain). The entry originates in a study of technical replicates of blood from several donors. Sequenced by immunoSEQ multiplex PCR; TCRdb stores in-frame clones only, minus some. The sample has 70,000 to 85,000 clones, 97% seen once. V shed 1 base and J shed 9 bases, with 10 bases lying between them. The CDR3 runs to 12 residues. Germline V gene data show CDR1 as LGHNA and CDR2 as YNFKEQ. Sequences were obtained from T cells isolated from PBMCs. The sequence was collected from a human donor in good health. The chain combines TRBV4-2 with TRBJ2-7; D is unclear. The CDR3, as DNA: TGTGCCAGCAGCCAAGCGCAGTCAAGGCAGTACTTC. Its protein product is CASSQAQSRQYF.